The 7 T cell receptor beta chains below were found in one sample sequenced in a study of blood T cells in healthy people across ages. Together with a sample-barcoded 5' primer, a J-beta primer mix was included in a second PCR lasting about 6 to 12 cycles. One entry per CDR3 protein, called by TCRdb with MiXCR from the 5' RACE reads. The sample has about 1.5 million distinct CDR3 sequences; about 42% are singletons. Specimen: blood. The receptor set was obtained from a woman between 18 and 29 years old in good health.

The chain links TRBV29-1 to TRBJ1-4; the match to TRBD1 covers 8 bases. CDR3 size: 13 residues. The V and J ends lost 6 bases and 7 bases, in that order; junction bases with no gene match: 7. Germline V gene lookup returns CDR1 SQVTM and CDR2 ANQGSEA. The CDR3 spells CSVATGGTEKLFF. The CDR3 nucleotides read TGCAGCGTCGCCACAGGGGGTACTGAAAAACTGTTTTTT.

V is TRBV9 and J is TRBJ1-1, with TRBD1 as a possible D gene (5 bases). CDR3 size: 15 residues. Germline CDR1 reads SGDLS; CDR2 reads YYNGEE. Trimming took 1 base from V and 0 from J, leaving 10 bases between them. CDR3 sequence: CASSVSRQLNTEAFF. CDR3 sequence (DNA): TGTGCCAGCAGCGTAAGTAGACAGTTGAACACTGAAGCTTTCTTT.

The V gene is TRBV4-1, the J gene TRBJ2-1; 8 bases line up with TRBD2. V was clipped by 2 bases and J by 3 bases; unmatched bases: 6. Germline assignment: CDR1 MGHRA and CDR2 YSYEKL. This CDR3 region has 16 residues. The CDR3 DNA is TGCGCCAGCAGCCAACTGCGGGGGGTCAACTACAATGAGCAGTTCTTC. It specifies CASSQLRGVNYNEQFF.

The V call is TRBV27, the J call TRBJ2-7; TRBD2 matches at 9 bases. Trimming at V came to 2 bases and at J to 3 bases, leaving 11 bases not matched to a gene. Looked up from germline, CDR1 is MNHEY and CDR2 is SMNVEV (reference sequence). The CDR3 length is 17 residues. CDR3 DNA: TGTGCCAGCAGTTTAGTGCGGGGGGGCCCACACCTCTACGAGCAGTACTTC. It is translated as CASSLVRGGPHLYEQYF.

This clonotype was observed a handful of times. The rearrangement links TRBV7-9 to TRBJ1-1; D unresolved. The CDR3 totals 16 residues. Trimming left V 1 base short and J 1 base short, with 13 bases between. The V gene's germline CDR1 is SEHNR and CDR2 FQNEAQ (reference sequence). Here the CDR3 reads CASSLGPLRRNTEAFF. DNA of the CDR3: TGTGCCAGCAGCTTAGGACCTCTGCGGAGGAACACTGAAGCTTTCTTT.

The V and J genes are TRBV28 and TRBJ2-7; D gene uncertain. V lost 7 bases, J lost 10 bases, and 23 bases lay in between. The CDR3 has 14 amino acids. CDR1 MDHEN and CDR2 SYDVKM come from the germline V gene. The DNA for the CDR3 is TGTGCCAGCACTCGAGGAGACCTCCCTCTTGAACAGTACTTC. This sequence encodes CASTRGDLPLEQYF.

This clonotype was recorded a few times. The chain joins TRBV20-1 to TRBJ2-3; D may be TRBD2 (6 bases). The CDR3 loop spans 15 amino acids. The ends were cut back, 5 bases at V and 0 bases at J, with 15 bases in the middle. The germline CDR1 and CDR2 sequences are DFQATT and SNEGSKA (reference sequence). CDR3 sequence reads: CSASIRLVSTDTQYF. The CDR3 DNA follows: TGCAGTGCTTCCATTAGACTAGTCAGCACAGATACGCAGTATTTT.